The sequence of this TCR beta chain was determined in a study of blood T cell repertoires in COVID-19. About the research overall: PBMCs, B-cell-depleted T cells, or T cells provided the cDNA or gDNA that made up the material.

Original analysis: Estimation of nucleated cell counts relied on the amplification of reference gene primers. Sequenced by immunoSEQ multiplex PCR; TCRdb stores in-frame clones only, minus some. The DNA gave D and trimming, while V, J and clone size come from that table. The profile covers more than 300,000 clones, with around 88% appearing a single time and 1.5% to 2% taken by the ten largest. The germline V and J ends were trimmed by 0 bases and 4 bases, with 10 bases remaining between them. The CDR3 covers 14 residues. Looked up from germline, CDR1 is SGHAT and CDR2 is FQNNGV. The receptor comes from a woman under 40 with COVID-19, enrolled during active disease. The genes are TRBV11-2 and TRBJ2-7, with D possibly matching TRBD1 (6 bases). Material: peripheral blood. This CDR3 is CASSLDIRGYEQYF. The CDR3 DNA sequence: TGTGCCAGCAGCTTAGATATTAGGGGGTACGAGCAGTACTTC.